This TCR beta chain was captured in a study of vaccination effects on CD4 cells after COVID-19. About the study: Ahead of sequencing, the ViraFEST assay grew antigen-specific CD4+ T cells using viral peptide pools. Each participant received a vaccine that was either BNT162b2 or mRNA-1273, given as two doses. They grew over 1.5 million PBMC in each well, adding 8.5 to 10 IU/ml IL-2 and 10 ug/ml peptides.

Culturing for ten to eleven days preceded CD4+ T cell isolation. According to the study, vaccine recipients showed no prior SARS-CoV-2 infection and negative nucleocapsid antibodies. This clone has only a few counts. Its antigen is still unknown. Assay: immunoSEQ multiplex PCR; the TCRdb copy retains only in-frame clones and omits some. Of about 74,000 clones listed, roughly three quarters are singletons. The sample here was CD4+ T cells from PBMCs cultured without peptide, taken before COVID-19 vaccination. The sequence derives from a human donor who received a COVID-19 vaccine.

The CDR3 loop reads CASSLLGQPQHF. CDR3 DNA: TGCGCCAGCAGCTTGTTAGGTCAGCCCCAGCATTTT. V and J are TRBV5-1 and TRBJ1-5; D is undetermined. V was cut by 1 base and J by 6 bases, with 5 bases left in between. This CDR3 has 12 amino acids. Germline V gene lookup returns CDR1 SGHRS and CDR2 YFSETQ.